This TCR beta chain was documented in a study of blood T cells in healthy people across ages. The use of a sample-barcoded 5' primer and a J-beta primer mix characterized a second PCR of roughly 7 to 11 cycles. TCRdb passed the 5' RACE reads through MiXCR, listing each CDR3 protein once. Of approximately 700,000 distinct CDR3 sequences in the sample, roughly 30% were seen once. This clonotype has a count of ten or more. The receptor's source is a woman older than 75 in good health. Input material: blood.

The CDR3 DNA reads TGTGCCAGCAGCCCCCGACAGGGGGCGATGACCCAGTACTTC. It yields the protein CASSPRQGAMTQYF. The chain is built from TRBV7-2 and TRBJ2-5, with 10 bases aligning to TRBD1. Looked up from germline, CDR1 is SGHTA and CDR2 is FQGNSA. CDR3 length: 14 amino acids. The ends lost 5 bases at V and 7 bases at J; junction bases unmatched: 7.